The 15 T cell receptor beta chains below come from one sample, sequenced in a study of T cell changes during pregnancy in multiple sclerosis. Repertoires were generated with immunoSEQ multiplex PCR, while TCRdb's copy carries only in-frame clones and drops some. In the table there are approximately 69,000 clones, about 92% of which are singletons. The sequencing here drew on peripheral blood, taken in the second trimester of pregnancy. The origin of the receptors is a female donor in good health, enrolled as a control in a pregnancy study.

This chain joins TRBV4-1 and TRBJ2-7; 7 nucleotides agree with TRBD1. Germline CDR1 MGHRA, CDR2 YSYEKL. V shed 5 bases and J 1 base; nucleotides not matched to a gene: 8. The CDR3 is 15 amino acids. CDR3 in amino acids: CASSAPTGQSYEQYF. CDR3 bases: TGCGCCAGCAGCGCCCCGACAGGGCAATCCTACGAGCAGTACTTC.

The rearrangement uses TRBV7-8 and TRBJ1-1, with 8 positions matching TRBD1. CDR3 length: 15 residues. The ends lost 3 bases at V and 1 base at J; junction bases unmatched: 4. In germline, CDR1 is SGHVS, CDR2 FQNEAQ. The CDR3 sequence: CASSFRTGRNTEAFF. The CDR3 DNA is TGTGCCAGCAGCTTCAGGACAGGGAGGAACACTGAAGCTTTCTTT.

The V gene is TRBV4-3, the J gene TRBJ1-6, with D unclear. This CDR3 region has 15 residues. Germline V gene sequence: CDR1 LGHNA, CDR2 YSLEER. V was cut by 4 bases and J by 8 bases, with 15 bases left in between. CDR3 residues: CASSPGEGGDSPLHF. In DNA, the CDR3 is TGCGCCAGCAGCCCCGGGGAAGGCGGTGATTCACCCCTCCACTTT.

This clone was detected only a few times. The J gene is TRBJ1-1, the V gene TRBV6-5, with 8 bases lining up with TRBD1. This CDR3 has 13 residues. Germline V gives CDR1 MNHEY, CDR2 SVGAGI. J lost 8 bases, V lost 5 bases, and 7 bases had no gene match. Here the CDR3 reads CASSRQGRGEAFF. CDR3 coding DNA: TGTGCCAGCAGTCGACAGGGGAGGGGCGAAGCTTTCTTT.

The chain joins TRBV7-9 to TRBJ1-4, with TRBD1 identical over 7 bases. Germline V gene lookup returns CDR1 SEHNR and CDR2 FQNEAQ (reference sequence). The V gene end was trimmed by 4 bases and the J gene end by 7 bases; junction bases not matched to a gene: 15. The CDR3 length is 17 residues. The CDR3: CASSSQGAKGAGEKLFF. CDR3 DNA: TGTGCCAGCAGCTCCCAAGGGGCGAAGGGGGCGGGTGAAAAACTGTTTTTT.

The CDR3 DNA reads as TGCGCCAGCAGCCCGGGACTTACCGCGGGGCTTAGCAATCAGCCCCAGCATTTT. Amino acids: CASSPGLTAGLSNQPQHF. The chain recombines TRBV5-1 with TRBJ1-5; D may be TRBD1 (5 bases). The CDR3 has 18 residues. Trimming left V 4 bases short and J 0 bases short, with 20 bases between. CDR1 is SGHRS and CDR2 is YFSETQ in the germline V gene. The full variable domain, with the rest looked up from reference TRBV5-1 and TRBJ1-5, is KAGVTQTPRYLIKTRGQQVTLSCSPISGHRSVSWYQQTPGQGLQFLFEYFSETQRNKGNFPGRFSGRQFSNSRSEMNVSTLELGDSALYLCASSPGLTAGLSNQPQHFGDGTRLSIL.

This rearrangement joins TRBV30 to TRBJ2-1; 9 bases are shared with TRBD1. J was trimmed by 8 bases and V by 1 base; bases with no gene match: 3. CDR1 and CDR2 from the germline V gene are GTSNPN and SVGIG (reference sequence). The CDR3 extends over 13 amino acids. The DNA of the CDR3 is TGTGCCTGGAGTGGGGGACAGGGTCATGAGCAGTTCTTC. Its protein product is CAWSGGQGHEQFF. Drawing the rest from reference TRBV30 and TRBJ2-1, the complete variable domain is SQTIHQWPATLVQPVGSPLSLECTVEGTSNPNLYWYRQAAGRGLQLLFYSVGIGQISSEVPQNLSASRPQDRQFILSSKKLLLSDSGFYLCAWSGGQGHEQFFGPGTRLTVL.

This chain uses TRBV6-6 with TRBJ1-5; possible D gene TRBD1, 6 bases. The CDR3 has 13 residues. The ends were cut back, 11 bases at V and 4 bases at J, with 15 bases in the middle. CDR1 is MNHNY, CDR2 SVGAGI, per germline (reference sequence). CDR3 sequence reads: CASQGGGNQPQHF. CDR3 nucleotides: TGTGCCTCCCAAGGGGGTGGGAATCAGCCCCAGCATTTT.

The chain couples TRBV4-1 to TRBJ1-2; 7 bases fit TRBD1. Germline CDR1 is MGHRA and CDR2 is YSYEKL. This CDR3 region has 15 residues. Losses at the gene ends were 1 base for V and 8 bases for J; bases not matched to a gene: 10. For the CDR3, the DNA is TGCGCCAGCAGCCAAGGGTTTAAGGGGGCGAGCGGCTACACCTTC. Its protein product is CASSQGFKGASGYTF.

The chain links TRBV6-4 to TRBJ2-3; D possibly corresponds to TRBD2 (6 bases). V was cut by 4 bases and J by 1 base, with 15 bases left in between. The germline V gene encodes CDR1 MRHNA and CDR2 SNTAGT. The CDR3 consists of 16 residues. The CDR3 is CASSAGPGDRTDTQYF. For the CDR3, the DNA is TGTGCCAGCAGTGCGGGTCCGGGGGATCGCACAGATACGCAGTATTTT.

V is TRBV15 and J is TRBJ2-5; 9 bases line up with TRBD2. Germline CDR1 is LNHNV and CDR2 is YYDKDF (reference sequence). This CDR3 is built from 15 residues. Trimming removed 7 bases from V and 5 bases from J; junction bases left unmatched: 11. This CDR3 reads CATIAGDAGAETQYF. In nucleotides, the CDR3 is TGTGCCACCATAGCGGGGGACGCAGGGGCGGAGACCCAGTACTTC.

The gene calls are TRBV21-1 and TRBJ1-5; the D call in the table, TRBD1, was not verified against the DNA. TRBV21-1 is a pseudogene. This CDR3 has 12 amino acids. The CDR3 region has the DNA TGTGCCAGCGGGCAGGGAAATCAGCCCCAGCATTTT. Translating it yields CASGQGNQPQHF.

The V and J genes are TRBV4-1 and TRBJ1-2; no clear D. Germline V CDR1 and CDR2: MGHRA, YSYEKL. V was trimmed by 1 base and J by 5 bases, leaving 8 bases between them. CDR3 size: 13 residues. The CDR3, as DNA: TGCGCCAGCAGCCAAGCGGGTAGATATGGCTACACCTTC. Protein: CASSQAGRYGYTF.

This rearrangement joins TRBV15 to TRBJ1-2, with D perhaps matching TRBD1 (5 bases). The germline gives CDR1 LNHNV, CDR2 YYDKDF (reference sequence). This CDR3 has 17 amino acids. Trimming removed 1 base at V and 0 bases at J, with 15 bases between. For the CDR3, the DNA is TGTGCCACCAGCAGAGTCATAGGGGCAGCTTCTAACTATGGCTACACCTTC. This codes for CATSRVIGAASNYGYTF.

The chain has TRBV9 and TRBJ1-4; D is unclear. V lost 0 bases, J lost 8 bases, and 8 bases lay in between. Germline loops: CDR1 SGDLS, CDR2 YYNGEE. This CDR3 contains 13 residues. CDR3 sequence: CASSVDIQEKLFF. For the CDR3, the DNA is TGTGCCAGCAGCGTAGACATTCAGGAAAAACTGTTTTTT.